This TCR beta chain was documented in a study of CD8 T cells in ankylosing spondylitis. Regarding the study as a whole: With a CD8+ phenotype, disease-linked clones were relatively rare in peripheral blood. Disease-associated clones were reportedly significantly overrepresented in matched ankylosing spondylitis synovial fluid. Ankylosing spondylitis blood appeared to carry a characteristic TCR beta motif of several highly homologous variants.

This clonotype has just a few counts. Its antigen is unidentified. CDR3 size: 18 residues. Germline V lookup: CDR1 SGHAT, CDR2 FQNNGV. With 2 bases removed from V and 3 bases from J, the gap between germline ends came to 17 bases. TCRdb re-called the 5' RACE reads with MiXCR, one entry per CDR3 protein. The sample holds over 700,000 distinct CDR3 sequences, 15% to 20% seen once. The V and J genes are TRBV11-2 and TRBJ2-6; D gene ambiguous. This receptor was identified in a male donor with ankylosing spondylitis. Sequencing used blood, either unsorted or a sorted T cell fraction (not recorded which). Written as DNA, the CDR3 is TGTGCCAGCAGCTTAACAGCGTTCGTTTGGAGTGGGGCCAACGTCCTGACTTTC. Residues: CASSLTAFVWSGANVLTF.